Below, 24 T cell receptor beta chains from the same sample are listed, as sequenced in a study of CD4+ T cells in melanoma. Produced via immunoSEQ multiplex PCR; TCRdb's table is partial and in-frame only. The sample consists of roughly 150,000 clones, 92% of them appearing once. These receptors all come from a human donor with melanoma.

V usage is TRBV4-1 and J usage is TRBJ1-2; D might be TRBD1 (5 bases). The germline CDR1 and CDR2 sequences are MGHRA and YSYEKL. V lost 0 bases, J lost 4 bases, and 12 bases lay in between. The CDR3 covers 15 residues. The CDR3 protein is CASSQDDRLSYGYTF. The DNA of the CDR3 is TGCGCCAGCAGCCAAGACGACAGATTAAGCTATGGCTACACCTTC.

CDR3: CASSQAYEQYF. The CDR3 nucleotides read TGTGCCAGCAGCCAAGCCTACGAGCAGTACTTC. The chain joins TRBV14 to TRBJ2-7; D is unresolved. Germline CDR1 and CDR2: SGHDN and FVKESK. Trimming removed 1 base from V and 2 bases from J, with 0 bases in between. The CDR3 extends over 11 amino acids.

The rearrangement joins TRBV7-9 to TRBJ1-1; D is undetermined. Between the trimmed V and J ends, which lost 3 bases and 6 bases, there was a span of 8 bases. In germline, CDR1 is SEHNR, CDR2 FQNEAQ (reference sequence). This CDR3 contains 12 residues. The CDR3 loop reads CASSLRVPEAFF. In DNA, the CDR3 is TGTGCCAGCAGCTTGCGGGTCCCTGAAGCTTTCTTT.

CDR3 in amino acids: CASSLGAGGEETQYF. As DNA, the CDR3 is TGTGCCAGCAGCTTAGGAGCGGGGGGAGAAGAGACCCAGTACTTC. The chain couples TRBV7-9 to TRBJ2-5, with 9 bases identical to TRBD2. Germline values: CDR1 SEHNR, CDR2 FQNEAQ (reference sequence). The CDR3 has 15 amino acids. The ends lost 1 base at V and 3 bases at J; junction bases unmatched: 3.

The V call is TRBV5-1, the J call TRBJ1-1; TRBD1 matches 7 bases. From germline, CDR1 is SGHRS and CDR2 YFSETQ. The CDR3 loop spans 16 amino acids. Germline trimming cut 0 bases from V and 6 bases from J; bases unmatched to any gene: 11. DNA of the CDR3: TGCGCCAGCAGCTTGGGTCCGAGACAGGGAGTCTCTGAAGCTTTCTTT. The encoded protein is CASSLGPRQGVSEAFF.

This chain joins TRBV2 and TRBJ2-5, with D perhaps TRBD2 (7 bases). V shed 7 bases and J shed 7 bases, with 19 bases lying between them. Germline V CDR1 and CDR2: SNHLY, FYNNEI. The CDR3 sequence is 14 residues long. This CDR3 is CASNVDSGAMTQYF. The DNA of the CDR3 is TGTGCCAGCAATGTGGACAGCGGGGCGATGACCCAGTACTTC.

The V and J genes are TRBV6-5 and TRBJ1-1; possible D gene TRBD1, 6 bases. This CDR3 has 14 amino acids. In germline, CDR1 is MNHEY, CDR2 SVGAGI. V was clipped by 0 bases and J by 8 bases, with 13 bases between them. The CDR3 spells CASSYSMGAREAFF. CDR3 bases: TGTGCCAGCAGTTACTCGATGGGGGCACGGGAAGCTTTCTTT.

This clone has just one count. The chain employs TRBV27 and TRBJ2-7, with a tentative D call TRBD2 (5 bases). The CDR3 contains 14 residues. Germline CDR1 and CDR2: MNHEY and SMNVEV (reference sequence). Deletions cut 5 bases from V and 6 bases from J, with 17 bases between. The CDR3, as DNA: TGTGCCAGCAGTCCCGTTCCCTTGGCGGGCGAGCAGTACTTC. Encoded protein: CASSPVPLAGEQYF.

This chain joins TRBV5-1 and TRBJ2-4, with D tentatively TRBD2 (6 bases). Germline V gene lookup returns CDR1 SGHRS and CDR2 YFSETQ. V dropped 5 bases and J dropped 1 base, with 13 bases sitting between them. CDR3 size: 15 residues. CDR3 sequence reads: CASRAGGGAKNIQYF. The CDR3, as DNA: TGCGCCAGCAGGGCTGGTGGGGGGGCCAAAAACATTCAGTACTTC.

The chain has TRBV19 and TRBJ2-2; maybe TRBD1 (6 bases). Trimming removed 4 bases from V and 6 bases from J, with 9 bases in between. CDR1 LNHDA and CDR2 SQIVND come from the germline V gene (reference sequence). The CDR3 consists of 13 residues. Here the CDR3 DNA reads TGTGCCAGTAGTACACAGGGCGCCGGGGAGCTGTTTTTT. Translating gives CASSTQGAGELFF.

The CDR3: CASSLNSGGAGEQFF. CDR3 coding DNA: TGTGCCAGCAGCTTAAATAGCGGGGGGGCAGGTGAGCAGTTCTTC. This rearrangement joins TRBV7-9 to TRBJ2-1, with TRBD2 matching 11 bases. From germline, CDR1 is SEHNR and CDR2 FQNEAQ (reference sequence). This CDR3 is built from 15 residues. V dropped 2 bases and J dropped 9; count of bases not matched to a gene: 6.

This clone was detected once. V and J are TRBV12-5 and TRBJ2-4; TRBD1 matches 7 bases. Germline V gene sequence: CDR1 LGHNT, CDR2 FRNRAP. V lost 6 bases to trimming and J lost 4 bases; unmatched junction nucleotides: 9. The CDR3 has 15 residues. The CDR3 region is CASGQQGIEKNIQYF. Here the CDR3 DNA reads TGTGCTAGTGGACAACAGGGGATAGAGAAAAACATTCAGTACTTC.

The V call is TRBV9, the J call TRBJ1-2, with D perhaps matching TRBD1 (5 bases). Germline V gene lookup returns CDR1 SGDLS and CDR2 YYNGEE. The CDR3 extends over 14 amino acids. V was shortened by 4 bases and J by 3 bases, with 13 bases between the two germline ends. CDR3 sequence (DNA): TGTGCCAGCAGCAGAGGAGGGGAAGACTATGGCTACACCTTC. This codes for CASSRGGEDYGYTF.

The CDR3 DNA reads TGTGCCAGCAGCTTAGGTTTGTTAGCGGGAGCGACAGATACGCAGTATTTT. It translates to CASSLGLLAGATDTQYF. The chain couples TRBV13 to TRBJ2-3, with TRBD2 identical over 9 bases. V gave up 0 bases and J gave up 3 bases; unmatched junction bases: 7. The CDR3 contains 17 residues. CDR1 PRHDT and CDR2 FYEKMQ come from the germline V gene (reference sequence).

The chain carries TRBV7-8 and TRBJ2-3, with a possible D match to TRBD2 (5 bases). V lost 0 bases and J 1 base, leaving 20 bases between the germline ends. The CDR3 totals 19 residues. CDR1 is SGHVS, CDR2 FQNEAQ, per germline. The CDR3: CASSLAPQTWSGGTDTQYF. For the CDR3, the DNA is TGTGCCAGCAGCTTAGCACCCCAGACTTGGAGCGGCGGCACAGATACGCAGTATTTT.

The genes are TRBV6-5 and TRBJ1-1; weak D call: TRBD1 (5 bases). From germline, CDR1 is MNHEY and CDR2 SVGAGI. This CDR3 region has 16 residues. The V gene lost 0 bases and the J gene lost 0 bases, with 11 bases spanning the gap. The CDR3 sequence is CASSYSQGGVNTEAFF. For the CDR3, the DNA is TGTGCCAGCAGTTACTCCCAAGGAGGGGTGAACACTGAAGCTTTCTTT.

This clone was found once. The chain carries TRBV4-1 and TRBJ1-2, with a possible D match to TRBD1 (5 bases). From germline, CDR1 is MGHRA and CDR2 YSYEKL. V lost 1 base to trimming and J lost 6 bases, with 15 bases between them. The CDR3 covers 15 residues. CDR3 amino acids: CASSQAHTRGDGYTF. CDR3 coding DNA: TGCGCCAGCAGCCAAGCCCACACCCGGGGCGATGGCTACACCTTC.

The gene calls are TRBV2 and TRBJ1-1; D remains ambiguous. V was pared by 2 bases and J by 6 bases, with 10 bases between. The CDR3 has 13 amino acids. The germline V gene encodes CDR1 SNHLY and CDR2 FYNNEI. As DNA, the CDR3 is TGTGCCAGCAGTGAATTAGGGTACCCTGAAGCTTTCTTT. This sequence encodes CASSELGYPEAFF.

CDR3 in amino acids: CASSLGQGFNSPLHF. CDR3 nucleotide sequence: TGCGCCAGCAGCTTGGGACAGGGTTTTAATTCACCCCTCCACTTT. The chain is built from TRBV5-1 and TRBJ1-6; 7 nucleotides align to TRBD1. Germline V gene sequence: CDR1 SGHRS, CDR2 YFSETQ. With 0 bases clipped from V and 6 bases from J, the junction kept 3 bases outside the gene matches. CDR3 length equals 15 residues. Full variable domain (outside the CDR3, taken from reference TRBV5-1 and TRBJ1-6): KAGVTQTPRYLIKTRGQQVTLSCSPISGHRSVSWYQQTPGQGLQFLFEYFSETQRNKGNFPGRFSGRQFSNSRSEMNVSTLELGDSALYLCASSLGQGFNSPLHFGNGTRLTVT.

This chain links TRBV9 with TRBJ2-2; maybe TRBD1 (6 bases). Trimming stripped 2 bases from V and 1 base from J, with 12 bases between. Germline values: CDR1 SGDLS, CDR2 YYNGEE. The CDR3 totals 16 residues. In DNA, the CDR3 is TGTGCCAGCAGCGTCCAACGAGGGGGGAACACCGGGGAGCTGTTTTTT. It codes for CASSVQRGGNTGELFF.

The chain carries TRBV5-1 and TRBJ2-5, with 10 bases matching TRBD2. The DNA end is a closer match to TRBJ2-7, so the J assignment may be wrong. The CDR3 is made up of 15 amino acids. The V gene's germline CDR1 is SGHRS and CDR2 YFSETQ. The DNA of the CDR3 is TGCGCCAGCAGCTTAGCGGGGGGGCCAGCCTACGAGCAGTACTTC. This encodes CASSLAGGPAYEQYF.

The chain carries TRBV11-2 and TRBJ2-5, with 8 bases matching TRBD2. Germline lookup yields CDR1 SGHAT and CDR2 FQNNGV. Trimming removed 6 bases from V and 4 bases from J; junction bases left unmatched: 7. CDR3 length equals 14 residues. The CDR3 sequence: CASRVGGAGETQYF. As DNA, the CDR3 is TGTGCCAGCAGGGTCGGGGGGGCGGGAGAGACCCAGTACTTC.

V usage is TRBV19 and J usage is TRBJ1-4, with TRBD1 as a possible D gene (5 bases). This CDR3 is 15 amino acids long. Germline values: CDR1 LNHDA, CDR2 SQIVND (reference sequence). Trimming left V 6 bases short and J 6 bases short, with 17 bases between. As DNA, the CDR3 is TGTGCCAGTAGGGGGAAGACAGCTAGTGATGAAAAACTGTTTTTT. The encoded protein is CASRGKTASDEKLFF. The full variable domain, its missing parts supplied by reference TRBV19 and TRBJ1-4, is DGGITQSPKYLFRKEGQNVTLSCEQNLNHDAMYWYRQDPGQGLRLIYYSQIVNDFQKGDIAEGYSVSREKKESFPLTVTSAQKNPTAFYLCASRGKTASDEKLFFGSGTQLSVL.

The chain employs TRBV11-2 and TRBJ1-1, with D possibly being TRBD1 (6 bases). The CDR3 is 15 residues long. The germline gives CDR1 SGHAT, CDR2 FQNNGV. The V gene lost 3 bases and the J gene lost 6 bases, with 17 bases spanning the gap. For the CDR3, the DNA is TGTGCCAGCAGCTTGGGTACAGGGCAAGGCGCTGAAGCTTTCTTT. The encoded protein is CASSLGTGQGAEAFF.